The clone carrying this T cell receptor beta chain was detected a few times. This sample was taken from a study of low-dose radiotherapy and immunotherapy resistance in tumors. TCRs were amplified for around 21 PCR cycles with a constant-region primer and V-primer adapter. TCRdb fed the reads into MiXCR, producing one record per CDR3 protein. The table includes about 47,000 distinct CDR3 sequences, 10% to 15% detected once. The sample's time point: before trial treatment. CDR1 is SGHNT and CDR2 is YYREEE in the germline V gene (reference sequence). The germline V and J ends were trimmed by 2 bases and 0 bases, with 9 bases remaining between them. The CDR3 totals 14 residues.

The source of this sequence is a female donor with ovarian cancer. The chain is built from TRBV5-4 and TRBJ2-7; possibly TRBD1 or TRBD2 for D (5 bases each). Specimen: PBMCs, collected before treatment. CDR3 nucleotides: TGTGCCAGCAGCTTCGGGGCGGACTCCTACGAGCAGTACTTC. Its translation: CASSFGADSYEQYF.